This T cell receptor beta chain derives from a study of T cell changes during pregnancy in multiple sclerosis. Generated by immunoSEQ multiplex PCR, the TCRdb table keeps only in-frame clones and is missing some. Among about 57,000 clones listed, 93% were seen once. Trimming pared 3 bases from V and 10 bases from J, leaving 11 bases between. The CDR3 totals 12 residues. The germline V gene has CDR1 SGHNT and CDR2 YYREEE (reference sequence). This receptor was obtained from a female donor with multiple sclerosis, enrolled in a pregnancy study. This rearrangement joins TRBV5-4 to TRBJ2-1; a possible D gene is TRBD1 (5 bases). Sequencing was performed on peripheral blood, taken after pregnancy. The CDR3 here is CASSSRGREQFF. In DNA, the CDR3 is TGTGCCAGCAGCTCAAGGGGTCGGGAGCAGTTCTTC.